This T cell receptor (beta chain) was identified in a study of cytomegalovirus exposure and HLA in healthy donors. Use of 60 Vbeta and 13 Jbeta primers characterized the PCR. Assay used: immunoSEQ multiplex PCR; TCRdb lists only in-frame clones, some missing. The table has about 200,000 clones, about 80% seen once. J was trimmed by 8 bases and V by 6 bases; bases with no gene match: 8. The length of the CDR3 is 13 residues. Per the germline V gene, CDR1 is SGDLS and CDR2 is YYNGEE. This chain links TRBV9 with TRBJ2-1, with 7 positions matching TRBD2. The clonotype originates from a woman between 40 and 50 years old in good health and CMV-seronegative. The specimen sequenced was PBMCs. CDR3 sequence (DNA): TGTGCCAGCAATCCGGGAGGAGTCCATGAGCAGTTCTTC. Translation: CASNPGGVHEQFF.